The TCR beta chain under discussion was sequenced for a study of blood T cells in healthy people across ages. This clonotype was seen ten or more times. The antigen is undetermined. Germline is not matched at one junction end, which may reflect a read error. CDR1 is SGHDN, CDR2 FVKESK, per germline. The CDR3 has 13 residues. Whole-study results and caveats: Estimates drawn from one million T cells were deemed to understate diversity.

A J-beta primer mix and a sample-barcoded 5' primer were used in a second PCR of roughly 7 to 12 cycles. TCRdb used MiXCR to reprocess the 5' RACE reads, holding one entry per CDR3 protein. The sample shows approximately 830,000 distinct CDR3 sequences, under 80% of them seen only once. This clonotype originated in a man younger than 45 in good health. V usage is TRBV14 and J usage is TRBJ2-5; D is unclear. The sequenced sample was blood. For the CDR3, the DNA is TGCGCCAGCAGCCAGGAGTGGGGTGAGACCCAGTACTTC. Translating gives CASSQEWGETQYF.